These T cell receptor beta chains were read from a single sample in a study of OX40 agonist ivuxolimab in advanced cancers. Method: immunoSEQ multiplex PCR; TCRdb's copy keeps in-frame clones and lacks some. The sample carries 60,000 to 85,000 clones, roughly nine tenths recorded once. The specimen was CD4+ or CD8+ T cells sorted from blood, collected in a trial of the OX40 agonist ivuxolimab. The receptors here all came from an adult with an advanced solid tumor such as melanoma, head and neck, liver or kidney cancer. The CDR3 runs from the conserved cysteine through the conserved F or W. D genes are given only for firm matches. Expanded clones get a size class; other rows say once, few or many, or leave the size out.

CDR3 DNA: TGTGCCAGCAGTGAACTCCCGGGTACGAACGGTTCACCCCTCCACTTT; CDR3 protein: CASSELPGTNGSPLHF; V gene: TRBV6-1; J gene: TRBJ1-6; clone size: -; D gene: -; CDR3 length: 16
CDR3 DNA: TGCAGTGTCCCCCCAGCGGGAGGTGGGGCAGATACGCAGTATTTT; CDR3 protein: CSVPPAGGGADTQYF; V gene: TRBV29-1; J gene: TRBJ2-3; clone size: -; D gene: TRBD2; CDR3 length: 15
CDR3 DNA: TGCGCCAGCAGCTCGCCAGGGGGGATGAACACCGGGGAGCTGTTTTTT; CDR3 protein: CASSSPGGMNTGELFF; V gene: TRBV5-1; J gene: TRBJ2-2; clone size: few; D gene: -; CDR3 length: 16
CDR3 DNA: TGTGCCATCAGTGAGAGGACTGCGAGCTCCTACGAGCAGTACTTC; CDR3 protein: CAISERTASSYEQYF; V gene: TRBV10-3; J gene: TRBJ2-7; clone size: -; D gene: -; CDR3 length: 15
CDR3 DNA: TGTGCCAGCTCTCCCGACGGAATTAGCAATCAGCCCCAGCATTTT; CDR3 protein: CASSPDGISNQPQHF; V gene: TRBV18; J gene: TRBJ1-5; clone size: -; D gene: -; CDR3 length: 15
CDR3 DNA: TGTGCCACCAGCCGGTCGGGCGGGTACAATGAGCAGTTCTTC; CDR3 protein: CATSRSGGYNEQFF; V gene: TRBV5-5; J gene: TRBJ2-1; clone size: -; D gene: -; CDR3 length: 14
CDR3 DNA: TGTGCCAGCAGCCAAGAGATCGGCACGAACACTGAAGCTTTCTTT; CDR3 protein: CASSQEIGTNTEAFF; V gene: TRBV4-2; J gene: TRBJ1-1; clone size: -; D gene: -; CDR3 length: 15
CDR3 DNA: TGTGCCAGCAAGGGACAGGGAGCGGGGGCTAATGAAAAACTGTTTTTT; CDR3 protein: CASKGQGAGANEKLFF; V gene: TRBV2; J gene: TRBJ1-4; clone size: -; D gene: TRBD1; CDR3 length: 16
CDR3 DNA: TGTGCCAGCTCACCCGGACAGGGGGGCTCCTACGAGCAGTACTTC; CDR3 protein: CASSPGQGGSYEQYF; V gene: TRBV18; J gene: TRBJ2-7; clone size: few; D gene: TRBD1; CDR3 length: 15
CDR3 DNA: TGTGCCAGCAATTTACAGGGAAATCAAAACACTGAAGCTTTCTTT; CDR3 protein: CASNLQGNQNTEAFF; V gene: TRBV6-1; J gene: TRBJ1-1; clone size: -; D gene: -; CDR3 length: 15
CDR3 DNA: TGTGCCAGCAGAGGTAGCGGGGGAGGCACAGATACGCAGTATTTT; CDR3 protein: CASRGSGGGTDTQYF; V gene: TRBV7-9; J gene: TRBJ2-3; clone size: -; D gene: TRBD2; CDR3 length: 15
CDR3 DNA: TGTGCCAGCATGGCAAGCCAAGAGACCCAGTACTTC; CDR3 protein: CASMASQETQYF; V gene: TRBV6-5; J gene: TRBJ2-5; clone size: -; D gene: -; CDR3 length: 12
CDR3 DNA: TGCGCCAGCGCCCGGGACGCCGCCACTGAAGCTTTCTTT; CDR3 protein: CASARDAATEAFF; V gene: TRBV10-2; J gene: TRBJ1-1; clone size: few; D gene: -; CDR3 length: 13
CDR3 DNA: TGCAGCGTTTCCGCTTTTGAAACTAATGAAAAACTGTTTTTT; CDR3 protein: CSVSAFETNEKLFF; V gene: TRBV29-1; J gene: TRBJ1-4; clone size: once; D gene: -; CDR3 length: 14
CDR3 DNA: TGTGCCAGCAGTTCAGGGGGGACTTTTAATGAGCAGTTCTTC; CDR3 protein: CASSSGGTFNEQFF; V gene: TRBV27; J gene: TRBJ2-1; clone size: -; D gene: -; CDR3 length: 14
CDR3 DNA: TGTGCCAGCTCACTAGGGACAGGCAATAGACCCTACAATGAGCAGTTCTTC; CDR3 protein: CASSLGTGNRPYNEQFF; V gene: TRBV18; J gene: TRBJ2-1; clone size: -; D gene: TRBD1; CDR3 length: 17
CDR3 DNA: TGTGCCAGCAGCTTTAGGCAGGTAACCACTGAAGCTTTCTTT; CDR3 protein: CASSFRQVTTEAFF; V gene: TRBV7-6; J gene: TRBJ1-1; clone size: -; D gene: -; CDR3 length: 14
CDR3 DNA: TGCGCCAGCAGCTTGGATGGGAGTAATTCACCCCTCCACTTT; CDR3 protein: CASSLDGSNSPLHF; V gene: TRBV5-1; J gene: TRBJ1-6; clone size: -; D gene: -; CDR3 length: 14